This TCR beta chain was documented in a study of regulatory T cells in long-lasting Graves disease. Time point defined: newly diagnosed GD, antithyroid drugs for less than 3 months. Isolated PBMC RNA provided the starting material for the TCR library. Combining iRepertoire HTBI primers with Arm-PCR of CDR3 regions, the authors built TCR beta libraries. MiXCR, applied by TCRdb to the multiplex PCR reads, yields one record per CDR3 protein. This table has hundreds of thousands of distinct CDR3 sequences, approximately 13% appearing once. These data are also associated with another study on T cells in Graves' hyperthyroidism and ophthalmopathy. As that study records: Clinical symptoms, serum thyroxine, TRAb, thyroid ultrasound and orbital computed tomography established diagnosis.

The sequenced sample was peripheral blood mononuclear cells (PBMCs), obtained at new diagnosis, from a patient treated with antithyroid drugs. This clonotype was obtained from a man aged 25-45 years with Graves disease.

CDR3 in amino acids: CSARDRRRGLETQYF. CDR3 nucleotide sequence: TGCAGTGCTAGAGACCGGAGGAGAGGCCTGGAGACCCAGTACTTC. The chain combines TRBV20-1 with TRBJ2-5; possibly TRBD2 for D (5 bases). Germline CDR1 DFQATT, CDR2 SNEGSKA (reference sequence). The CDR3 contains 15 residues. V was shortened by 0 bases and J by 5 bases, with 16 bases between the two germline ends.